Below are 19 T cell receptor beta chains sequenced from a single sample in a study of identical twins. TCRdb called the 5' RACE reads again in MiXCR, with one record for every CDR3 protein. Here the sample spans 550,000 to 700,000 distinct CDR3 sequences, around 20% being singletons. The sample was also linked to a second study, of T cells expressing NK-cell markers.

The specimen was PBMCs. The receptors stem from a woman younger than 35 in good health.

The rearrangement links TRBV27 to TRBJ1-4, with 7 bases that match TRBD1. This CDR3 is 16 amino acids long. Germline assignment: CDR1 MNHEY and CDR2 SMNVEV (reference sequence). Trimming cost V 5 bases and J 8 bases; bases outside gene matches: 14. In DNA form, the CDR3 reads TGTGCCAGCAGTCCCGAATCAGGGGGGGGTTCCGAAAAACTGTTTTTT. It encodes CASSPESGGGSEKLFF.

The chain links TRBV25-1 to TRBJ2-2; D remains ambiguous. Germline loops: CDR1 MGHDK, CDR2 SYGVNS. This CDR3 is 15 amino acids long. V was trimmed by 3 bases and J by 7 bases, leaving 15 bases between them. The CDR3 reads CASSDYGKGNGELFF. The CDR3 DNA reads TGTGCCAGCAGTGATTATGGGAAAGGGAACGGGGAGCTGTTTTTT.

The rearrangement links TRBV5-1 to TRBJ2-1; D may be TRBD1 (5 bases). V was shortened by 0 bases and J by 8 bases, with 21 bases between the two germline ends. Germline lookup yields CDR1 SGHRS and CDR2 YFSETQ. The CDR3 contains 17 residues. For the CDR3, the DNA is TGCGCCAGCAGCTTGGACCTCGGAACAGGACCCTTCGATGAGCAGTTCTTC. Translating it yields CASSLDLGTGPFDEQFF. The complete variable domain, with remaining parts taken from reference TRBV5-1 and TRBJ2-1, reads KAGVTQTPRYLIKTRGQQVTLSCSPISGHRSVSWYQQTPGQGLQFLFEYFSETQRNKGNFPGRFSGRQFSNSRSEMNVSTLELGDSALYLCASSLDLGTGPFDEQFFGPGTRLTVL.

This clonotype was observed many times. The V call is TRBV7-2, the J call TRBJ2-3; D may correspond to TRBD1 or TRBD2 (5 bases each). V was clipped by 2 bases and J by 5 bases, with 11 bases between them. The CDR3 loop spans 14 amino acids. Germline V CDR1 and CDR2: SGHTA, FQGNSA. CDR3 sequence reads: CASSLRGPEDTQYF. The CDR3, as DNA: TGTGCCAGCAGCTTAAGGGGACCCGAAGATACGCAGTATTTT.

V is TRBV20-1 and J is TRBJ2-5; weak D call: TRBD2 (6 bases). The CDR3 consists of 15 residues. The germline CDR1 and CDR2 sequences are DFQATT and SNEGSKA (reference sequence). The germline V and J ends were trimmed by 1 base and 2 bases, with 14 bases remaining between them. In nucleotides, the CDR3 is TGCAGTGCTAGAGGCCGACTAGAGAGGCAAGAGACCCAGTACTTC. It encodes CSARGRLERQETQYF.

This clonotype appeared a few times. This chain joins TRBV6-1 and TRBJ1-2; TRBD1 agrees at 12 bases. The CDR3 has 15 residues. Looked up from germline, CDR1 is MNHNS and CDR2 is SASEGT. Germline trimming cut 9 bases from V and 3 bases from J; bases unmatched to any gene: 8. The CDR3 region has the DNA TGTGCCAGTCGAGGGACAGGGGGCAGGGACTATGGCTACACCTTC. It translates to CASRGTGGRDYGYTF.

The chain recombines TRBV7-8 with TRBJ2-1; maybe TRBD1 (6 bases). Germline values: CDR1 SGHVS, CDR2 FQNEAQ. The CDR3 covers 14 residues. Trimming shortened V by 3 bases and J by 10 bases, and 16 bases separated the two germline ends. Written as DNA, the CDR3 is TGTGCCAGCAGCTTTTCCATAATTACAGGGGAGCAGTTCTTC. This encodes CASSFSIITGEQFF.

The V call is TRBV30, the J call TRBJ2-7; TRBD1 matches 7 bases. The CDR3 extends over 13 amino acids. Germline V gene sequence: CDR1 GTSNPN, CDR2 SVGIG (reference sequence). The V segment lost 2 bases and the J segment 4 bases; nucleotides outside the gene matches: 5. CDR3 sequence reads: CAWSKGGGYEQYF. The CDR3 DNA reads TGTGCCTGGAGTAAAGGGGGCGGATACGAGCAGTACTTC.

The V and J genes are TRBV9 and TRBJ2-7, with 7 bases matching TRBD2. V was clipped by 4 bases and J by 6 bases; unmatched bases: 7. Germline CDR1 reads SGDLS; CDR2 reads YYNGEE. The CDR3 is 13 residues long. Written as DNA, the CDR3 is TGTGCCAGCAGCTCGTCGGGGGGAGTCGAGCAGTACTTC. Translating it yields CASSSSGGVEQYF.

CDR3 region: CASNANENIQYF. CDR3 in DNA: TGTGCCAGCAACGCCAACGAAAACATTCAGTACTTC. This chain joins TRBV12-3 or TRBV12-4 and TRBJ2-4, with unresolved D. Between the trimmed V and J ends, which lost 7 bases and 5 bases, there was a span of 9 bases. The CDR3 sequence is 12 residues long.

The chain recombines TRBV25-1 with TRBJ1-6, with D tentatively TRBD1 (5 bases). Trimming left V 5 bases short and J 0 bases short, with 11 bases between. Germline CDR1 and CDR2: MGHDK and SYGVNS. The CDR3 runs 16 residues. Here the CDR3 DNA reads TGTGCCAGCAGTTCAGGGATTAGCTCCTATAATTCACCCCTCCACTTT. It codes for CASSSGISSYNSPLHF.

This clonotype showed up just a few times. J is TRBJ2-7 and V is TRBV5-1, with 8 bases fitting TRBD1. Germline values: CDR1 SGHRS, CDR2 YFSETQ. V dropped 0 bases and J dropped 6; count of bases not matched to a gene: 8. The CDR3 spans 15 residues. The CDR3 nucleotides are TGCGCCAGCAGCTTGGGGGCGACAGGGGCACGCGAGCAGTACTTC. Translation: CASSLGATGAREQYF.

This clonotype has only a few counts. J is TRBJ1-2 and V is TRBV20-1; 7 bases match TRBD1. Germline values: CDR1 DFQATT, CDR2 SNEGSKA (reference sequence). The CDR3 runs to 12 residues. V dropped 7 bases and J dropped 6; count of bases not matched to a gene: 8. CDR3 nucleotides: TGCAGTGTAGGACAGGTCCTCAATGGCTACACCTTC. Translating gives CSVGQVLNGYTF.

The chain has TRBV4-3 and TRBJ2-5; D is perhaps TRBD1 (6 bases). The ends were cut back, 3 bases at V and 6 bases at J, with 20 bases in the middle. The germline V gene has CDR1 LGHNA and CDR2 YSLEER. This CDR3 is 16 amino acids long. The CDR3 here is CASSHDTPGTTQTQYF. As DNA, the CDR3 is TGCGCCAGCAGCCACGATACTCCCGGGACAACGCAGACCCAGTACTTC.

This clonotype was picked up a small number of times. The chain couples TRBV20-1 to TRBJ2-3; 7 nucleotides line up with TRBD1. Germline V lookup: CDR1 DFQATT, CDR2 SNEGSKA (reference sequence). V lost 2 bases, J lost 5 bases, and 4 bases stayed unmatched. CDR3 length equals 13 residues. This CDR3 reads CSARNRGGDTQYF. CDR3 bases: TGCAGTGCTAGAAACAGGGGCGGAGATACGCAGTATTTT.

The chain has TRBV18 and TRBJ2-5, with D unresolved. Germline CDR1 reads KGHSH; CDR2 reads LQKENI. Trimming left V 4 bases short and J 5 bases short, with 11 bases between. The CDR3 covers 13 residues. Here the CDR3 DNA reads TGTGCCAGCTCACAGCAACAGACGGAGACCCAGTACTTC. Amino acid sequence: CASSQQQTETQYF.

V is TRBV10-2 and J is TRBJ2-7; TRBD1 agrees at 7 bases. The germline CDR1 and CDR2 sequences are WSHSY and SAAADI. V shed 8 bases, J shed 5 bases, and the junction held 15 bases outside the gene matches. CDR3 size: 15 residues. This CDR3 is CASLSPSTGNHEQYF. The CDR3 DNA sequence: TGCGCCAGCCTATCCCCTTCGACAGGGAACCACGAGCAGTACTTC.

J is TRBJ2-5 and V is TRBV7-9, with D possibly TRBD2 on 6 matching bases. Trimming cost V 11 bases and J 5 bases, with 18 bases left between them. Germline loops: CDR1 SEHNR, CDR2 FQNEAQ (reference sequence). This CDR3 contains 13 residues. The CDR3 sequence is CASGFGGGETQYF. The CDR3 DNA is TGTGCCTCCGGGTTCGGGGGAGGTGAGACCCAGTACTTC.

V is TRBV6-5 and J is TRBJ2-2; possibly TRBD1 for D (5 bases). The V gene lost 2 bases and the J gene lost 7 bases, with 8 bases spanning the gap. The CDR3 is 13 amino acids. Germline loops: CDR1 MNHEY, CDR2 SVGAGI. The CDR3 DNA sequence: TGTGCCAGCAGTTACGCGACAGTCGGGGAGCTGTTTTTT. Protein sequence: CASSYATVGELFF.